These 14 T cell receptor beta chains originate from one sample sequenced in a study of cytotoxic CD8 clonotypes in ibrutinib-treated CLL. TCRdb's table, derived via immunoSEQ multiplex PCR, lists solely in-frame clones and lacks some. The sample has some 200,000 clones; more than 70% are singletons. Sequenced material: PBMCs, taken after 12 months of ibrutinib treatment. The receptors derive from a human donor with chronic lymphocytic leukemia.

The rearrangement joins TRBV7-3 to TRBJ1-3, with D hard to call. This CDR3 contains 14 residues. Looked up from germline, CDR1 is SGHTA and CDR2 is FQGTGA. Trimming took 5 bases from V and 4 from J, leaving 12 bases between them. The CDR3 reads CASSPPIKGNTIYF. CDR3 bases: TGTGCCAGCAGCCCCCCGATAAAAGGAAACACCATATATTTT. Complete variable domain (other parts from reference TRBV7-3 and TRBJ1-3): GAGVSQTPSNKVTEKGKYVELRCDPISGHTALYWYRQSLGQGPEFLIYFQGTGAADDSGLPNDRFFAVRPEGSVSTLKIQRTERGDSAVYLCASSPPIKGNTIYFGEGSWLTVV.

For the CDR3, the DNA is TGTGCCAGTAGTGTAGGCACCGGGAATGAGCAGTTCTTC. It specifies CASSVGTGNEQFF. The chain couples TRBV19 to TRBJ2-1; D is undetermined. This CDR3 has 13 amino acids. Deletions cut 5 bases from V and 7 bases from J, with 12 bases between. CDR1 is LNHDA and CDR2 is SQIVND in the germline V gene (reference sequence).

The chain employs TRBV10-3 and TRBJ1-1; D call uncertain. CDR3 length: 16 amino acids. Per germline, CDR1 ENHRY and CDR2 SYGVKD. Trimming left V 0 bases short and J 1 base short, with 12 bases between. CDR3: CAISESLGQENTEAFF. For the CDR3, the DNA is TGTGCCATCAGTGAGTCCCTCGGGCAGGAGAACACTGAAGCTTTCTTT.

The genes are TRBV6-5 and TRBJ2-7, with unresolved D. Germline assignment: CDR1 MNHEY and CDR2 SVGAGI. The V gene lost 7 bases and the J gene lost 3 bases, with 13 bases spanning the gap. This CDR3 is 13 amino acids long. The chain's CDR3 is CASTPPGFYEQYF. CDR3 DNA: TGTGCCAGCACCCCGCCCGGATTCTACGAGCAGTACTTC.

The chain links TRBV7-9 to TRBJ2-1, with 9 bases identical to TRBD1. The CDR3 sequence is 18 residues long. Trimming removed 0 bases from V and 7 bases from J; junction bases left unmatched: 13. Germline V gene lookup returns CDR1 SEHNR and CDR2 FQNEAQ (reference sequence). In nucleotides, the CDR3 is TGTGCCAGCAGCTTAGCCTCCTACAGGGGGCAGAGGCGTAATGAGCAGTTCTTC. Amino acids: CASSLASYRGQRRNEQFF. The full variable domain, completed using reference TRBV7-9 and TRBJ2-1, is DTGVSQNPRHKITKRGQNVTFRCDPISEHNRLYWYRQTLGQGPEFLTYFQNEAQLEKSRLLSDRFSAERPKGSFSTLEIQRTEQGDSAMYLCASSLASYRGQRRNEQFFGPGTRLTVL.

This rearrangement joins TRBV10-1 to TRBJ1-2; D is unresolved. This CDR3 contains 13 residues. Germline loops: CDR1 WNHNN, CDR2 SYGVQD (reference sequence). V shed 0 bases and J shed 2 bases, with 4 bases lying between them. The CDR3 reads CASSESTNYGYTF. CDR3 in DNA: TGCGCCAGCAGTGAGTCGACAAACTATGGCTACACCTTC.

The CDR3 bases are TGTGCCAGCAGCTTCGAAGTGGGGGGTTCGAAAAACATTCAGTACTTC. Residues: CASSFEVGGSKNIQYF. The rearrangement joins TRBV11-2 to TRBJ2-4; tentatively, D is TRBD2 (6 bases). Trimming took off 3 bases at V and 4 bases at J, with 16 bases between the two ends. CDR1 SGHAT and CDR2 FQNNGV come from the germline V gene. This CDR3 contains 16 residues.

The V call is TRBV30, the J call TRBJ1-2; 9 bases align to TRBD1. In germline, CDR1 is GTSNPN, CDR2 SVGIG (reference sequence). The CDR3 length is 12 residues. V was clipped by 6 bases and J by 4 bases; unmatched bases: 3. The CDR3 DNA is TGTGCCTGTACGGACAGGGGCTATGGCTACACCTTC. Encoded protein: CACTDRGYGYTF.

This clone was counted only a few times. The chain couples TRBV12-2 to TRBJ2-7; the table's D call TRBD1 went unverified against the DNA. TRBV12-2 has pseudogene status. The CDR3 has 16 residues. The CDR3 loop reads CASRWTRTGAPYEQYF. The CDR3, as DNA: TGTGCAAGTCGCTGGACCCGGACAGGGGCTCCCTACGAGCAGTACTTC.

The V and J genes are TRBV5-1 and TRBJ1-3; D not resolved. V lost 3 bases, J lost 2 bases, and 12 bases lay in between. The CDR3 covers 15 residues. The germline V gene encodes CDR1 SGHRS and CDR2 YFSETQ. The CDR3 protein is CASSSASGTGNTIYF. The CDR3 DNA sequence: TGCGCCAGCAGCTCCGCGTCCGGAACTGGAAACACCATATATTTT.

The chain uses TRBV19 and TRBJ1-2; 7 bases match TRBD1. The CDR3 spans 16 residues. V lost 3 bases and J lost 5; bases outside the gene matches: 12. Germline V gene lookup returns CDR1 LNHDA and CDR2 SQIVND (reference sequence). CDR3: CASSIWGGQVIYGYTF. As DNA, the CDR3 is TGTGCCAGTAGTATTTGGGGTGGACAGGTGATATATGGCTACACCTTC. The complete variable domain, with remaining parts taken from reference TRBV19 and TRBJ1-2, reads DGGITQSPKYLFRKEGQNVTLSCEQNLNHDAMYWYRQDPGQGLRLIYYSQIVNDFQKGDIAEGYSVSREKKESFPLTVTSAQKNPTAFYLCASSIWGGQVIYGYTFGSGTRLTVV.

This clone appeared once. The chain carries TRBV5-4 and TRBJ1-3; 7 nucleotides line up with TRBD1. The germline CDR1 and CDR2 sequences are SGHNT and YYREEE (reference sequence). The CDR3 covers 17 residues. J gave up 1 base and V 4 bases, and 11 bases lay outside the gene matches. CDR3 nucleotides: TGTGCCAGCAGCCCAGGGGGAGCATCTTTTTCTGGAAACACCATATATTTT. It yields the protein CASSPGGASFSGNTIYF.

The genes are TRBV2 and TRBJ2-5; 10 nucleotides match TRBD2. Per germline, CDR1 SNHLY and CDR2 FYNNEI. This CDR3 has 12 residues. DNA of the CDR3: TGTGTCACTAGCGGGGCCCAAGAGACCCAGTACTTC. Protein product: CVTSGAQETQYF. The full variable domain, in which reference TRBV2 and TRBJ2-5 provide the parts outside the CDR3, is EPEVTQTPSHQVTQMGQEVILRCVPISNHLYFYWYRQILGQKVEFLVSFYNNEISEKSEIFDDQFSVERPDGSNFTLKIRSTKLEDSAMYFCVTSGAQETQYFGPGTRLLVL.

This chain links TRBV28 with TRBJ1-2, with D perhaps matching TRBD1 (6 bases). Germline assignment: CDR1 MDHEN and CDR2 SYDVKM. V was shortened by 8 bases and J by 3 bases, with 16 bases between the two germline ends. The CDR3 runs 14 residues. The CDR3 DNA follows: TGTGCCAGCTCCTCCCCAGGGGCGGACTATGGCTACACCTTC. As protein: CASSSPGADYGYTF.